This TCR beta chain is from a study of blood T cells in healthy people across ages. Findings and caveats of the study: Because donor CMV status was unknown, expanded clonotype changes were possibly confounded.

The CDR3 spans 16 residues. The germline V gene has CDR1 MNHEY and CDR2 SMNVEV (reference sequence). Alongside a J-beta primer mix, a sample-barcoded 5' primer served in a second PCR lasting roughly 6 to 11 cycles. TCRdb redid the calling of the 5' RACE reads with MiXCR, one entry per CDR3 protein. The sample consists of 1.4 million to 1.5 million distinct CDR3 sequences, 42% of them appearing once. As concerns this clonotype: Its cognate antigen is unknown. One junction end disagrees with the germline gene, perhaps due to a read error.

Sequenced sample: blood. This TCR derives from a young woman in good health. V usage is TRBV27 and J usage is TRBJ1-5; 10 bases line up with TRBD1. DNA for the CDR3: TGTGCCAGCAGTCCGACAGGGGGCCGAAGCAATCGGCCCCAGCATTTT. Its protein is CASSPTGGRSNRPQHF.